This T cell receptor beta chain was sequenced during a study of T cell repertoires in cytomegalovirus infection. Study-level background: The public TCR beta signatures pointed to both CMV infection and matching HLA type. Study-wide findings and caveats: The cumulative frequency of public TCR beta families distinguished individuals who carried CMV together with the relevant HLA.

V shed 4 bases and J shed 0 bases, with 19 bases lying between them. CDR3 length: 18 residues. Germline CDR1 SGHTA, CDR2 FQGNSA. This clonotype was detected ten times or more. Its specificity is not known. TCRdb ran MiXCR on the reads and lists one entry per CDR3 protein. The sample shows 130,000 or so distinct CDR3 sequences, roughly 6% of them seen only once. The TCR was taken from a human donor in good health (CMV status not recorded). Some clones in this sample may be carry-over from other donors' samples. The sample comprised PBMCs. The genes are TRBV7-2 and TRBJ2-4, with D perhaps being TRBD1 or TRBD2 (6 bases each). The CDR3: CASSSPLGGRLAKNIQYF. The DNA of the CDR3 is TGTGCCAGCAGCTCCCCCCTCGGGGGCCGATTAGCCAAAAACATTCAGTACTTC.